One and the same sample provided the 15 T cell receptor beta chains below, sequenced in a study of blood T cell repertoires in COVID-19. Profiling relied on immunoSEQ multiplex PCR, and the TCRdb table lists in-frame clones only, not all of them. The sample consists of about 140,000 clones, approximately 85% of them appearing once. Sequencing was done on a sample of peripheral blood. All receptors come from a man aged 50-59 years with acute or convalescent COVID-19.

In this sample, this clone turned up a few times. The chain uses TRBV10-2 and TRBJ1-2; tentative D call: TRBD1 (5 bases). The V and J ends lost 6 bases and 4 bases respectively, with 9 bases between them. The germline CDR1 and CDR2 sequences are WSHSY and SAAADI. This CDR3 region has 12 residues. This CDR3 is CASSEQAYGYTF. The CDR3 nucleotides read TGCGCCAGCAGCGAACAGGCCTATGGCTACACCTTC.

V and J are TRBV10-2 and TRBJ2-4; 7 nucleotides agree with TRBD1. Trimming cost V 0 bases and J 1 base; bases outside gene matches: 3. The CDR3 covers 16 residues. CDR1 is WSHSY and CDR2 is SAAADI in the germline V gene. The CDR3 DNA reads TGCGCCAGCAGTGAGTCCCTACAGGGGGCCAAAAACATTCAGTACTTC. Translated: CASSESLQGAKNIQYF.

The sample holds a few counts of this clone. V is TRBV10-3 and J is TRBJ2-1, with D possibly matching TRBD2 (6 bases). The CDR3 extends over 14 amino acids. Germline V CDR1 and CDR2: ENHRY, SYGVKD. Trimming left V 4 bases short and J 5 bases short, with 12 bases between. Written as DNA, the CDR3 is TGTGCCATCAGTGGCGGAGGGGCTGACAATGAGCAGTTCTTC. Amino acid sequence: CAISGGGADNEQFF.

The chain employs TRBV19 and TRBJ2-5; TRBD2 aligns across 8 bases. This CDR3 comprises 13 residues. Germline CDR1 is LNHDA and CDR2 is SQIVND (reference sequence). J gave up 1 base and V 6 bases, and 1 base lay outside the gene matches. The CDR3 region is CASSTSGQETQYF. In DNA form, the CDR3 reads TGTGCCAGTAGCACTAGCGGCCAAGAGACCCAGTACTTC.

The rearrangement links TRBV9 to TRBJ2-5, with 7 bases lining up with TRBD1. Germline V gives CDR1 SGDLS, CDR2 YYNGEE. V was pared by 2 bases and J by 5 bases, with 6 bases of the junction left unmatched. The CDR3 extends over 14 amino acids. The CDR3 nucleotides read TGTGCCAGCAGCGTCGAGACAGGGCGTGAGACCCAGTACTTC. Translating gives CASSVETGRETQYF.

J is TRBJ1-1 and V is TRBV19; TRBD1 matches 7 bases. After removal of 6 bases from V and 8 bases from J, the junction contained 9 bases not matched to a gene. The germline CDR1 and CDR2 sequences are LNHDA and SQIVND (reference sequence). There are 13 residues in the CDR3. The CDR3 loop is CASRRTGDGEAFF. Written as DNA, the CDR3 is TGTGCCAGTAGGCGAACAGGGGACGGGGAAGCTTTCTTT.

The V and J genes are TRBV6-5 and TRBJ1-2, with 7 bases lining up with TRBD1. The CDR3 is made up of 14 amino acids. Germline CDR1 is MNHEY and CDR2 is SVGAGI. V shed 6 bases, J shed 2 bases, and the junction held 6 bases outside the gene matches. CDR3 region: CASSRTGANYGYTF. The CDR3 DNA is TGTGCCAGCAGCCGTACAGGGGCGAACTATGGCTACACCTTC.

This chain uses TRBV5-5 with TRBJ1-4, with 8 bases fitting TRBD1. Per the germline V gene, CDR1 is SGHKS and CDR2 is YYEKEE (reference sequence). This CDR3 region has 14 residues. J was trimmed by 7 bases and V by 4 bases; bases with no gene match: 6. CDR3 residues: CASSIGQGGEKLFF. In DNA, the CDR3 is TGTGCCAGCAGCATTGGACAGGGAGGTGAAAAACTGTTTTTT.

The CDR3 spells CASSPRADPLNTEAFF. CDR3 nucleotides: TGTGCCAGCAGCCCAAGAGCGGACCCCCTGAACACTGAAGCTTTCTTT. V usage is TRBV21-1 and J usage is TRBJ1-1. TRBV21-1 is tagged as a pseudogene. CDR3 length: 16 amino acids.

The chain combines TRBV19 with TRBJ1-2, with TRBD1 as a possible D gene (6 bases). Trimming stripped 11 bases from V and 2 bases from J, with 15 bases between. The CDR3 contains 13 residues. The V gene's germline CDR1 is LNHDA and CDR2 SQIVND (reference sequence). CDR3 sequence (DNA): TGTGCCTCGAAAAGGGGGTGGAACTATGGCTACACCTTC. Protein product: CASKRGWNYGYTF. Variable domain in full (rest from reference TRBV19 and TRBJ1-2): DGGITQSPKYLFRKEGQNVTLSCEQNLNHDAMYWYRQDPGQGLRLIYYSQIVNDFQKGDIAEGYSVSREKKESFPLTVTSAQKNPTAFYLCASKRGWNYGYTFGSGTRLTVV.

The chain has TRBV7-3 and TRBJ2-6, with 11 bases that match TRBD1. The CDR3 length is 18 residues. V shed 5 bases, J shed 2 bases, and the junction held 8 bases outside the gene matches. Germline CDR1 is SGHTA and CDR2 is FQGTGA. The CDR3 bases are TGTGCCAGCAGCGGAACCGGGACAGGGGGAGCTGGGGCCAACGTCCTGACTTTC. Its protein product is CASSGTGTGGAGANVLTF.

This chain links TRBV27 with TRBJ2-7; no definite D call. Looked up from germline, CDR1 is MNHEY and CDR2 is SMNVEV (reference sequence). CDR3 length: 16 amino acids. V lost 2 bases, J lost 4 bases, and 18 bases lay in between. CDR3 in DNA: TGTGCCAGCAGTTTACAACACAGATCCCGCGCTTACGAGCAGTACTTC. It translates to CASSLQHRSRAYEQYF.

The chain links TRBV4-1 to TRBJ2-3, with 13 bases lining up with TRBD2. The CDR3 loop spans 19 amino acids. Trimming removed 0 bases from V and 3 bases from J; junction bases left unmatched: 9. Germline V CDR1 and CDR2: MGHRA, YSYEKL. The DNA of the CDR3 is TGCGCCAGCAGCCAAGATCTCGGACTAGCGGGGGCAGAGACAGATACGCAGTATTTT. Translating gives CASSQDLGLAGAETDTQYF.

The chain is built from TRBV20-1 and TRBJ2-3, with D perhaps matching TRBD1 (6 bases). The CDR3 consists of 11 residues. The germline V gene has CDR1 DFQATT and CDR2 SNEGSKA (reference sequence). The V gene lost 5 bases and the J gene lost 5 bases, with 8 bases spanning the gap. The CDR3 loop is CSAPRGDTQYF. The CDR3 DNA follows: TGCAGTGCTCCCAGGGGAGATACGCAGTATTTT.

The rearrangement uses TRBV28 and TRBJ1-6, with D perhaps TRBD1 (5 bases). This CDR3 spans 13 amino acids. Trimming stripped 7 bases from V and 7 bases from J, with 11 bases between. Germline V gives CDR1 MDHEN, CDR2 SYDVKM. CDR3 loop: CASTQGSNSPLHF. Written as DNA, the CDR3 is TGTGCCAGCACCCAGGGCTCGAATTCACCCCTCCACTTT.